This T cell receptor beta chain originates from a study of prognosis after radiotherapy for stage I lung cancer. Study results and limitations: The study found lower Shannon entropy after stereotactic body radiation therapy in patients who developed distant metastases. After stereotactic body radiation therapy, median unique TCR clones were roughly 6,500, down from about 9,500.

The CDR3 loop spans 15 amino acids. Trimming shortened V by 8 bases and J by 17 bases, and 28 bases separated the two germline ends. The germline CDR1 and CDR2 sequences are MNHEY and SVGEGT. Amplification of the TCR beta CDR3 (from genomic DNA) was done by two-round multiplex PCR. For every TRBV and TRBJ gene, a specific primer was used in first-round PCR. TCRdb used MiXCR to reprocess the multiplex PCR reads, holding one entry per CDR3 protein. Of 15,000 or so distinct CDR3 sequences in the sample, over 25% were seen once. About this clonotype: Its cognate antigen is unknown.

The rearrangement links TRBV6-2 or TRBV6-3 to TRBJ1-6; possibly TRBD1 for D (5 bases). The sequence came from a donor older than 45 with non-small cell lung cancer. This sample comprised PBMCs, obtained before or after stereotactic body radiation therapy (not recorded which). The CDR3 DNA is TGTGCCAGCGACCCTCGGGGCTCCTATAATTCGCCCATCCACTTT. Translation: CASDPRGSYNSPIHF.